Listed here are 15 T cell receptor beta chains from one sample, sequenced in a study of shared clonotypes between healthy human individuals. This table comes from immunoSEQ multiplex PCR, and its TCRdb copy is limited to in-frame clones, with some not included. The sample includes some 2.1 million clones, 95% of them seen just once. Sequenced sample: naive CD4+ T cells sorted from blood. Subset of the sample: CD45RA+ positively selected. All receptors come from a man aged 18-30 years in good health.

V is TRBV9 and J is TRBJ1-1; tentative D call: TRBD1 (5 bases). V shed 3 bases and J shed 3 bases, with 18 bases lying between them. CDR3 length: 16 amino acids. The germline CDR1 and CDR2 sequences are SGDLS and YYNGEE. CDR3 region: CASSGQGARSDTEAFF. Written as DNA, the CDR3 is TGTGCCAGCAGCGGCCAGGGCGCCAGGTCGGACACTGAAGCTTTCTTT.

This clone occurred once. This CDR3 reads CASSPHRDRAPSPLHF. Written as DNA, the CDR3 is TGTGCCAGTAGTCCCCACCGGGACAGGGCCCCTTCACCCCTCCACTTT. This chain links TRBV19 with TRBJ1-6; TRBD1 aligns across 9 bases. The CDR3 totals 16 residues. Unmatched junction bases numbered 11, after V lost 5 bases and J lost 9 bases. The germline V gene encodes CDR1 LNHDA and CDR2 SQIVND (reference sequence). Filled out from reference TRBV19 and TRBJ1-6, the complete variable domain reads DGGITQSPKYLFRKEGQNVTLSCEQNLNHDAMYWYRQDPGQGLRLIYYSQIVNDFQKGDIAEGYSVSREKKESFPLTVTSAQKNPTAFYLCASSPHRDRAPSPLHFGNGTRLTVT.

To note about this clone: Distinct nucleotide sequences in the sample also encode this CDR3. The chain is built from TRBV2 and TRBJ2-2; unclear D gene. Germline V lookup: CDR1 SNHLY, CDR2 FYNNEI. Trimming left V 0 bases short and J 1 base short, with 6 bases between. The CDR3 has 15 amino acids. The chain's CDR3 is CASSEAGRNTGELFF. For the CDR3, the DNA is TGTGCCAGCAGTGAAGCAGGTCGGAACACCGGGGAGCTGTTTTTT.

The chain employs TRBV4-1 and TRBJ2-1, with D possibly being TRBD1 or TRBD2 (6 bases each). Trimming stripped 3 bases from V and 6 bases from J, with 21 bases between. Germline V gives CDR1 MGHRA, CDR2 YSYEKL. The CDR3 consists of 17 residues. The CDR3 DNA reads TGCGCCAGCAGCCATATACTCCGGGGGCCAAAAGGCAATGAGCAGTTCTTC. Amino acid sequence: CASSHILRGPKGNEQFF.

This chain joins TRBV7-2 and TRBJ2-7; tentatively, D is TRBD1 (5 bases). This CDR3 is built from 14 residues. Between the trimmed V and J ends, which lost 2 bases and 4 bases, there was a span of 12 bases. Germline V gene lookup returns CDR1 SGHTA and CDR2 FQGNSA. As DNA, the CDR3 is TGTGCCAGCAGCTTACGACAGACAAGTTACGAGCAGTACTTC. This sequence encodes CASSLRQTSYEQYF. The full variable domain, completed using reference TRBV7-2 and TRBJ2-7, is GAGVSQSPSNKVTEKGKDVELRCDPISGHTALYWYRQSLGQGLEFLIYFQGNSAPDKSGLPSDRFSAERTGGSVSTLTIQRTQQEDSAVYLCASSLRQTSYEQYFGPGTRLTVT.

The chain links TRBV11-2 to TRBJ2-7; TRBD1 might be the D (6 bases). The germline V and J ends were trimmed by 6 bases and 4 bases, with 16 bases remaining between them. CDR1 and CDR2 from the germline V gene are SGHAT and FQNNGV. This CDR3 has 14 amino acids. CDR3 sequence (DNA): TGTGCCAGCAGGCCCCAGGGGCTAGAATACGAGCAGTACTTC. Its protein product is CASRPQGLEYEQYF.

The chain couples TRBV11-2 to TRBJ2-3, with TRBD2 matching 11 bases. The CDR3 contains 17 residues. Unmatched junction bases numbered 13, after V lost 3 bases and J lost 8 bases. Looked up from germline, CDR1 is SGHAT and CDR2 is FQNNGV. The CDR3 DNA follows: TGTGCCAGCAGCTTCTCCGGGACTAGCGGACCCCGGGGTACGCAGTATTTT. This gives the protein CASSFSGTSGPRGTQYF.

This chain links TRBV5-6 with TRBJ2-5; D perhaps matches TRBD2 (6 bases). Between the trimmed V and J ends, which lost 4 bases and 4 bases, there was a span of 14 bases. The germline gives CDR1 SGHDT, CDR2 YYEEEE. The length of the CDR3 is 14 residues. CDR3 sequence reads: CASSPWRGGETQYF. CDR3 nucleotides: TGTGCCAGCAGCCCTTGGCGGGGAGGAGAGACCCAGTACTTC.

This clone came up once. This chain uses TRBV5-6 with TRBJ2-7; 10 bases line up with TRBD2. The V and J ends lost 3 bases and 3 bases, in that order; junction bases with no gene match: 3. This CDR3 is built from 14 residues. Germline assignment: CDR1 SGHDT and CDR2 YYEEEE. For the CDR3, the DNA is TGTGCCAGCAGCTGGACTAGCGGAGACTACGAGCAGTACTTC. Its translation: CASSWTSGDYEQYF.

J is TRBJ2-7 and V is TRBV7-5; TRBD1, the table's D call, was not compared with the DNA. TRBV7-5 is a recognized pseudogene. The CDR3 covers 18 residues. CDR3 nucleotide sequence: TGTGCCAGAAGCCGACCAGGGACAGCTCTACAGGGATCCTACGAGCAGTACTTC. This sequence encodes CARSRPGTALQGSYEQYF.

This sequence joins TRBV15 and TRBJ2-7; perhaps TRBD1 as D (6 bases). This CDR3 is built from 15 residues. V gave up 0 bases and J gave up 1 base, with 10 bases separating them. CDR1 is LNHNV and CDR2 is YYDKDF in the germline V gene (reference sequence). The CDR3 reads CATSRDRGPSYEQYF. The CDR3 nucleotides read TGTGCCACCAGCAGAGACAGGGGCCCTTCCTACGAGCAGTACTTC.

Regarding this clone: This CDR3 is also generated by other DNA sequences in the sample. The chain carries TRBV5-1 and TRBJ2-3; TRBD2 matches at 13 bases. The CDR3 covers 18 residues. The J segment lost 1 base and the V segment lost 2 bases, leaving 7 bases of the junction unmatched. Germline CDR1 reads SGHRS; CDR2 reads YFSETQ. Here the CDR3 DNA reads TGCGCCAGCAGCTTCACTAGCGGGAGGGCCCTCGGCACAGATACGCAGTATTTT. Translation: CASSFTSGRALGTDTQYF.

The rearrangement links TRBV29-1 to TRBJ2-7, with D unclear. CDR1 SQVTM and CDR2 ANQGSEA come from the germline V gene. This CDR3 comprises 14 residues. The V end lost 4 bases, the J end lost 3 bases, and 16 bases lay between the germline ends. As DNA, the CDR3 is TGCAGCGTTGGGGAAAAAAACGGCGGCTACGAGCAGTACTTC. Translating gives CSVGEKNGGYEQYF.

This clone showed up many times. Here the CDR3 reads CAISVSHEQFF. CDR3 nucleotide sequence: TGTGCCATCAGTGTTAGCCATGAGCAGTTCTTC. The chain couples TRBV10-3 to TRBJ2-1; D is undetermined. The germline V gene has CDR1 ENHRY and CDR2 SYGVKD. Trimming removed 4 bases at V and 8 bases at J, with 6 bases between. This CDR3 comprises 11 residues.

To note about this clone: Other DNA sequences in the sample encode the same CDR3. The chain uses TRBV7-2 and TRBJ2-5, with D hard to call. Trimming cost V 5 bases and J 5 bases, with 6 bases left between them. This CDR3 spans 11 amino acids. The germline gives CDR1 SGHTA, CDR2 FQGNSA. As DNA, the CDR3 is TGTGCCAGCAGCCGACGTGAGACCCAGTACTTC. Protein product: CASSRRETQYF.